This paragraph reports one TCR beta chain. The entry originates in a study of sequential checkpoint blockade in melanoma. Overall study context: Arm A got nivolumab then ipilimumab; arm B the reverse, 1:1.

Sample treatment: randomized to nivolumab then ipilimumab (arm A) or the reverse (arm B). From thawed PBMCs, live CD3+CD8+ cells negative for CD19 and CD56 were sorted. The protocol was immunoSEQ multiplex PCR, while the TCRdb copy is restricted to in-frame clones and leaves out a portion. The table records 40,000 or so clones, 70% to 90% of them present only once. The sequencing here drew on CD8+ T cells sorted from blood (inferred from file names), taken from a patient given nivolumab and ipilimumab in sequence. The TCR sequence derives from a human donor with melanoma.

CDR3 nucleotide sequence: TGTGCCAGCAGCTTAGTTTCCGGGTTCCATGAGCAGTTCTTC. This sequence encodes CASSLVSGFHEQFF. The chain is built from TRBV7-9 and TRBJ2-1; no clear D gene. Per the germline V gene, CDR1 is SEHNR and CDR2 is FQNEAQ (reference sequence). V was shortened by 1 base and J by 8 bases, with 12 bases between the two germline ends. This CDR3 has 14 amino acids.